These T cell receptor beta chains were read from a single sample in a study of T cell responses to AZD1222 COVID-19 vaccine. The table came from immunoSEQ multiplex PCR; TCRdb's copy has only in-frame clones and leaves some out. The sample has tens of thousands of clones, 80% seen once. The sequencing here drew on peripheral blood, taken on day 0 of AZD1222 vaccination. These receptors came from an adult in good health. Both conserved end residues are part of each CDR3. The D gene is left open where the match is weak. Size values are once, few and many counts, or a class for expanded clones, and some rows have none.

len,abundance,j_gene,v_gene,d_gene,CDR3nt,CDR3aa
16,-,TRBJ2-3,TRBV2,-,TGTGCCAGCAGTGACGTACCGGGACCCAGCACAGATACGCAGTATTTT,CASSDVPGPSTDTQYF
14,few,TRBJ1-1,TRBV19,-,TGTGCCTCTACGTCGGGGGGAGTGAACACTGAAGCTTTCTTT,CASTSGGVNTEAFF
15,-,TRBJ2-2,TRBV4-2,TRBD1,TGTGCCAGCAGCCCGGGTCAGGGGGACACCGGGGAGCTGTTTTTT,CASSPGQGDTGELFF
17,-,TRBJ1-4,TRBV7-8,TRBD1,TGTGCCAGCAGCTTGGAGGGACAGGGGGCTTTTAATGAAAAACTGTTTTTT,CASSLEGQGAFNEKLFF
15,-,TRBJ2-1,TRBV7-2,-,TGTGCCAGCAGCTTAGCGGAGGGGGCGATGAATGAGCAGTTCTTC,CASSLAEGAMNEQFF
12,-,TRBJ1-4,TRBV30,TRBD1,TGTGCCTGGGGGAACAGGGGGCCGAAACTGTTTTTT,CAWGNRGPKLFF
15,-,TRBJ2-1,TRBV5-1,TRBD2,TGCGCCAGCAGCTTGGGGGGACTAGCGGGGAATGAGCAGTTCTTC,CASSLGGLAGNEQFF
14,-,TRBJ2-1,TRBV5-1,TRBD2,TGCGCCAGCAGCTTGGAGCTTAGCGGGAATGAGCAGTTCTTC,CASSLELSGNEQFF
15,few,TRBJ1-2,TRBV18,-,TGTGCCAGCTCACCACAGACAGCGGAAAACTATGGCTACACCTTC,CASSPQTAENYGYTF
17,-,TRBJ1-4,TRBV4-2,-,TGTGCCAGCAGCCTACAAACCGACAGGAGAACTAATGAAAAACTGTTTTTT,CASSLQTDRRTNEKLFF
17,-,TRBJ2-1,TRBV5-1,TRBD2,TGCGCCAGCAGCTTGTGGGGTCGGACTAGCGGCTACAATGAGCAGTTCTTC,CASSLWGRTSGYNEQFF
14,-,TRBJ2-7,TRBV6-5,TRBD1,TGTGCCAGCAGTTATGGGAGACAGGGCTACGAGCAGTACTTC,CASSYGRQGYEQYF
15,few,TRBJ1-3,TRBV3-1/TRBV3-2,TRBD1,TGTGCCAGCAGCCCGGGGACAGCTAAAGGAAACACCATATATTTT,CASSPGTAKGNTIYF
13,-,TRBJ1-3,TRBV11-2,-,TGTGCCAGCAGTTCGTACAGGGCGGACACCATATATTTT,CASSSYRADTIYF
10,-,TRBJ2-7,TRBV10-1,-,TGCGCCAGCAGTGAACCGTTGCAGTACTTC,CASSEPLQYF
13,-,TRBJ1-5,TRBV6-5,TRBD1,TGTGCCAGCAAGACAGGGTCGCATCAGCCCCAGCATTTT,CASKTGSHQPQHF
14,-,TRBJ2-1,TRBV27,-,TGTGCCAGCAGTTTATCCGTGGTCTACAATGAGCAGTTCTTC,CASSLSVVYNEQFF
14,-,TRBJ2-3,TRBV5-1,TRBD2,TGCGCCAGCAGGGGCGGGAGCAGGTTGGATACGCAGTATTTT,CASRGGSRLDTQYF
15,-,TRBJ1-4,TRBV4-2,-,TGTGCCAGCAGCCAAGATCGGGGATCCAATGAAAAACTGTTTTTT,CASSQDRGSNEKLFF
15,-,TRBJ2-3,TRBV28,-,TGTGCCAGCAGTCGGGGGAGTGGGGCCACAGATACGCAGTATTTT,CASSRGSGATDTQYF